This TCR beta chain was retrieved from a study of cytomegalovirus exposure and HLA in healthy donors. V lost 4 bases and J lost 5; bases outside the gene matches: 17. The CDR3 spans 18 residues. Germline CDR1 SGDLS, CDR2 YYNGEE. In the case of this clone: Its target is unknown.

A multiplex PCR was run with 60 Vbeta primers and 13 Jbeta primers. Profiled with immunoSEQ multiplex PCR; TCRdb holds only in-frame clones, not every one. The table lists approximately 120,000 clones, about 80% of them singletons, with under 2% in the top ten. Study-level results: Across donors, presence/absence analyses took sequencing depth to be roughly uniform. In a later analysis, more than 15,000 TCR beta sequences were associated with HLA alleles at 0.05 false discovery rate. It was reported that the classifier diagnosed cytomegalovirus status with high specificity and sensitivity in both the original and validation cohorts.

This clonotype originated in a man between 18 and 29 years old in good health and CMV-seronegative. This chain connects TRBV9 to TRBJ2-5, with TRBD2 identical over 10 bases. The source material was PBMCs. The CDR3 loop is CASSPTRFEERGGETQYF. CDR3 bases: TGTGCCAGCAGCCCTACCCGGTTTGAGGAGCGGGGGGGGGAGACCCAGTACTTC.